This T cell receptor (beta chain) derives from a study of blood T cell repertoires in COVID-19. V lost 10 bases, J lost 6 bases, and 18 bases lay in between. CDR3 size: 13 residues. Clones were sequenced by immunoSEQ multiplex PCR, and TCRdb holds only the in-frame ones, with some missing. Of approximately 140,000 clones detected, 84% appear once; the ten largest clones hold approximately 17%. This TCR derives from a woman aged 80 or over with acute or convalescent COVID-19. The chain joins TRBV12-3 or TRBV12-4 to TRBJ1-2; no clear D gene. The source material was peripheral blood. The CDR3 here is CATLLWSGDGYTF. In nucleotides, the CDR3 is TGTGCCACCCTCCTTTGGTCCGGGGATGGCTACACCTTC.